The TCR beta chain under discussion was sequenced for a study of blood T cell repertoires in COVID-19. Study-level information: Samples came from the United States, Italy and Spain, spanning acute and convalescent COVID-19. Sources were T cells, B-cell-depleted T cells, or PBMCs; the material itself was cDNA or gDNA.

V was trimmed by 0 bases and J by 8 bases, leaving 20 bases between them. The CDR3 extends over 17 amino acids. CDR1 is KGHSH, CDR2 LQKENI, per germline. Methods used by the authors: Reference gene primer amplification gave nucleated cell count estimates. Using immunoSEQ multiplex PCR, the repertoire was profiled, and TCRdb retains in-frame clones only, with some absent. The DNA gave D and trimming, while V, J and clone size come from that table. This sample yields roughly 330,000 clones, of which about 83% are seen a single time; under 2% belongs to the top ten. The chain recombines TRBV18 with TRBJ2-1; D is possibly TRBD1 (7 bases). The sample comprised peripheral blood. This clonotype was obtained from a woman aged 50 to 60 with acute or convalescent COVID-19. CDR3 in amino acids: CASSPPRGETGRDEQFF. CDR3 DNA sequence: TGTGCCAGCTCACCACCGCGGGGCGAGACAGGGCGGGATGAGCAGTTCTTC.